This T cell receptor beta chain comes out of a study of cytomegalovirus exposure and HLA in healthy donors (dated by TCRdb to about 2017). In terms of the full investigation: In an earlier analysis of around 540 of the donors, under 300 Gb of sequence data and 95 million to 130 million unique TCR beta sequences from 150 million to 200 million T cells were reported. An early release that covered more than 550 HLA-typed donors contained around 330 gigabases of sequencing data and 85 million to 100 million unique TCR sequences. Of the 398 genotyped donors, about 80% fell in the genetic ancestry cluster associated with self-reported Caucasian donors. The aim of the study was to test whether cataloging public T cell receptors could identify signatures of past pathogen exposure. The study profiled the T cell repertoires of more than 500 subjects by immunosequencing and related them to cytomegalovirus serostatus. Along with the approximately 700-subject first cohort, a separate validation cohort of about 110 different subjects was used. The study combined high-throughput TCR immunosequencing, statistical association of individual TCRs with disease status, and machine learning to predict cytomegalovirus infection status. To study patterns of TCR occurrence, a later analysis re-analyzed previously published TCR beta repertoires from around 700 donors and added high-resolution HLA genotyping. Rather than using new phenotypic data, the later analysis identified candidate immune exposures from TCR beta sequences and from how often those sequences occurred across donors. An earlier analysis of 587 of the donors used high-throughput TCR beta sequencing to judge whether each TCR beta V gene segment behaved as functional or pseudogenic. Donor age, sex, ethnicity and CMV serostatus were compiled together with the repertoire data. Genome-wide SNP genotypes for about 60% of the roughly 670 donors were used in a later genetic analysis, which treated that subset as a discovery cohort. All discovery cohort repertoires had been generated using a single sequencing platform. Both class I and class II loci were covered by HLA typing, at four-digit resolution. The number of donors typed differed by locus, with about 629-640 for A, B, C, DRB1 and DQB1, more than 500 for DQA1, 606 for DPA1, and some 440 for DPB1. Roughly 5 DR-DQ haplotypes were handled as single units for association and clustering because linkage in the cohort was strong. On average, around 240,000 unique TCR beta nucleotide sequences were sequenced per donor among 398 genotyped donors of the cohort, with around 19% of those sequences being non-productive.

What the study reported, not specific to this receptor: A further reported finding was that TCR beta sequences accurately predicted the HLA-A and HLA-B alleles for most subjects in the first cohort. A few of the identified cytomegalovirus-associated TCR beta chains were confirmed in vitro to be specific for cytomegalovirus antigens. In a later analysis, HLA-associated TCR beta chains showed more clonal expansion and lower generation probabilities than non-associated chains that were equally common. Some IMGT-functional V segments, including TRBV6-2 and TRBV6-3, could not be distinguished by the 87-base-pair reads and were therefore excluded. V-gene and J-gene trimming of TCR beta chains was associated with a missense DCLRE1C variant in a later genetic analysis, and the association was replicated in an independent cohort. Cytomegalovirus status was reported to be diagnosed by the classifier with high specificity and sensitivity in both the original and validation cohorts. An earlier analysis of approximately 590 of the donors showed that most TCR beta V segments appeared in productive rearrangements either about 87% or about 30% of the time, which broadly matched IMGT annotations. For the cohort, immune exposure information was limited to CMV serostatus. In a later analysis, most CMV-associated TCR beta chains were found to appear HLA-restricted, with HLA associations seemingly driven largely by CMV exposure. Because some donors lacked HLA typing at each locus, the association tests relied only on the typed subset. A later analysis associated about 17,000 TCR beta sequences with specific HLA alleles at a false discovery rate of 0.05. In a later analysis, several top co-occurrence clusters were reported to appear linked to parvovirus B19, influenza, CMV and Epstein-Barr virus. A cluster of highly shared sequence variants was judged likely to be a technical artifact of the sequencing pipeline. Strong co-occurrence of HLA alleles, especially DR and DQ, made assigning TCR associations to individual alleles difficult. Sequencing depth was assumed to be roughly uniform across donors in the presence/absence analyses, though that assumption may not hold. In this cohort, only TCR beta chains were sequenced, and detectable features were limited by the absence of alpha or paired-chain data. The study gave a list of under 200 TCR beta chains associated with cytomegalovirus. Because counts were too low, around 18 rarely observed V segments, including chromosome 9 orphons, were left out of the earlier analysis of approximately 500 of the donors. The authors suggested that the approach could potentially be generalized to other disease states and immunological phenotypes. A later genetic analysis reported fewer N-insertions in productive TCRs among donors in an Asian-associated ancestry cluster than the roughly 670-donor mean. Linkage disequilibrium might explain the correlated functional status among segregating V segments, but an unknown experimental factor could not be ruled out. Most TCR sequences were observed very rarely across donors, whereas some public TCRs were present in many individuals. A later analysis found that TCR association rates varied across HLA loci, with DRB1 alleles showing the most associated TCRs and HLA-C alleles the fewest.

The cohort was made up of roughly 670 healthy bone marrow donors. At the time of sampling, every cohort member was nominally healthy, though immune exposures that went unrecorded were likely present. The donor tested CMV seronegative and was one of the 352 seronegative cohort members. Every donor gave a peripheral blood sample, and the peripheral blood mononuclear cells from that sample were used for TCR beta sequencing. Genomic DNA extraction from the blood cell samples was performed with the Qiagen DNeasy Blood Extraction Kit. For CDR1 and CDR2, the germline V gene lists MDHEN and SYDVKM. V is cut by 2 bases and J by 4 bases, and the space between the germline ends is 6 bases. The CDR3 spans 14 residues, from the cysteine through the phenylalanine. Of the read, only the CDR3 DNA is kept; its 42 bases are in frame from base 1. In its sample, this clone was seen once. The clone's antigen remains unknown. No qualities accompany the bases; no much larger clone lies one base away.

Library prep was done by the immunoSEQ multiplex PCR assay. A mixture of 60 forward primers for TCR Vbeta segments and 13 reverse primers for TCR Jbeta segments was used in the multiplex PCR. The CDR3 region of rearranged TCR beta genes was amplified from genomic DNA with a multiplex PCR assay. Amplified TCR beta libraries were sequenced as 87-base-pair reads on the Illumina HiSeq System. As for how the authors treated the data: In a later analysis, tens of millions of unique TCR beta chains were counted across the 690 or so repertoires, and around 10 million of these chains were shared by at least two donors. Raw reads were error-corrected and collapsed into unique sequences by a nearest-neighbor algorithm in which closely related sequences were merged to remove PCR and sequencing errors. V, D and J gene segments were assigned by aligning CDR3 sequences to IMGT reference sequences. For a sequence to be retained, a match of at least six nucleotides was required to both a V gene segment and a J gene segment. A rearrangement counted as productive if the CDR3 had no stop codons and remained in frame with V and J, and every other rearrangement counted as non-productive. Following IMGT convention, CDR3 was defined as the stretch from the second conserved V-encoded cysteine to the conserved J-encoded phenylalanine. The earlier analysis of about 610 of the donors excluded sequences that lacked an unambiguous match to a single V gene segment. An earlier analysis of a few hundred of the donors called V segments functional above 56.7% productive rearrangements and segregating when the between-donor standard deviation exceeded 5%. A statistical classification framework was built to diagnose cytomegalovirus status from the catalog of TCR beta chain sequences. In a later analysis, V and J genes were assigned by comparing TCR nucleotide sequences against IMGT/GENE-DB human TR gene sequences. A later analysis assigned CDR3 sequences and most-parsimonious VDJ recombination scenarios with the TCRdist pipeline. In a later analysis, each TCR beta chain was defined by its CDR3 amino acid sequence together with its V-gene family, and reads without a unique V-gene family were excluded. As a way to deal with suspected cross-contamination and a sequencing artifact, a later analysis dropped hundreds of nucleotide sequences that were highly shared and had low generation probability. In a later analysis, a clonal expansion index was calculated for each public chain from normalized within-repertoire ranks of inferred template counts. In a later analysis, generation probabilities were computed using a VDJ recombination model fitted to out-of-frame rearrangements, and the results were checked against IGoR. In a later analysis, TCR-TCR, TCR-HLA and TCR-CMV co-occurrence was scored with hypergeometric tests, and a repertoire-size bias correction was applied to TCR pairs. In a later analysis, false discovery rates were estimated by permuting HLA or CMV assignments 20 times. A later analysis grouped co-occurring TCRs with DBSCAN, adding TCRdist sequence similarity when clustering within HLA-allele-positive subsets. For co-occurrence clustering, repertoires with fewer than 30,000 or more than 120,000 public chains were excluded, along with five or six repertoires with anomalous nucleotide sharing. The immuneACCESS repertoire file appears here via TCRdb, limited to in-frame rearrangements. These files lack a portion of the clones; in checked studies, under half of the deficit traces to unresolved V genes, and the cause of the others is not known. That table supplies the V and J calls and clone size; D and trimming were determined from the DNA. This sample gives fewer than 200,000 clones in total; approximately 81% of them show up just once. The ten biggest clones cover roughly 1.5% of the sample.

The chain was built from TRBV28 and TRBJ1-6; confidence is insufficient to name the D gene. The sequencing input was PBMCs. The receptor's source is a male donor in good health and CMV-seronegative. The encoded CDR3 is CASSLLQYNSPLHF. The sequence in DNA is TGTGCCAGCAGTTTACTACAGTATAATTCACCCCTCCACTTT. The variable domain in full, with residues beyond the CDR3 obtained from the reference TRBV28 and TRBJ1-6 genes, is DVKVTQSSRYLVKRTGEKVFLECVQDMDHENMFWYRQDPGLGLRLIYFSYDVKMKEKGDIPEGYSVSREKKERFSLILESASTNQTSMYLCASSLLQYNSPLHFGNGTRLTVT.